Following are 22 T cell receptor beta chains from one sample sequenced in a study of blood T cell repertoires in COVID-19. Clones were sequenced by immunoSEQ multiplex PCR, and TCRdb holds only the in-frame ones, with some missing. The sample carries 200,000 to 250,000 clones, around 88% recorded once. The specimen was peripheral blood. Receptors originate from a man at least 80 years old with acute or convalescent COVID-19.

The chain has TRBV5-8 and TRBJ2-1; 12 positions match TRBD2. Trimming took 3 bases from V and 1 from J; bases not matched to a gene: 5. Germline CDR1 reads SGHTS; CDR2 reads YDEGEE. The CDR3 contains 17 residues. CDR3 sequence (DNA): TGTGCCAGCAGCTCCCGAGGACTAGCGGGATCCTACAATGAGCAGTTCTTC. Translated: CASSSRGLAGSYNEQFF.

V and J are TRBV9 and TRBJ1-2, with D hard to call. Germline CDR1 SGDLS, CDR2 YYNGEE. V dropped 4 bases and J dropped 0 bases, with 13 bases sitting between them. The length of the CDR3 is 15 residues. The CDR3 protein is CASSPREGSNYGYTF. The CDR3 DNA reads TGTGCCAGCAGCCCAAGGGAGGGCTCTAACTATGGCTACACCTTC. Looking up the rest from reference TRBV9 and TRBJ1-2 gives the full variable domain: DSGVTQTPKHLITATGQRVTLRCSPRSGDLSVYWYQQSLDQGLQFLIQYYNGEERAKGNILERFSAQQFPDLHSELNLSSLELGDSALYFCASSPREGSNYGYTFGSGTRLTVV.

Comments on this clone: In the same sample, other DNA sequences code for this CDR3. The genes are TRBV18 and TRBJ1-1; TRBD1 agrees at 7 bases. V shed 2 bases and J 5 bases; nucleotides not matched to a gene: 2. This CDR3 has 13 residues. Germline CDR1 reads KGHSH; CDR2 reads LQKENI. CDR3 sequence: CASSPDRATEAFF. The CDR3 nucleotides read TGTGCCAGCTCACCAGACAGGGCAACTGAAGCTTTCTTT.

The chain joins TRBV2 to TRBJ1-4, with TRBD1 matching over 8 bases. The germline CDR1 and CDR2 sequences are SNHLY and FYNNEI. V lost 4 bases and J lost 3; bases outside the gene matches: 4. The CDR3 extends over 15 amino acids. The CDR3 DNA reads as TGTGCCAGCAGTGCCACGACAGGGGCTAATGAAAAACTGTTTTTT. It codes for CASSATTGANEKLFF.

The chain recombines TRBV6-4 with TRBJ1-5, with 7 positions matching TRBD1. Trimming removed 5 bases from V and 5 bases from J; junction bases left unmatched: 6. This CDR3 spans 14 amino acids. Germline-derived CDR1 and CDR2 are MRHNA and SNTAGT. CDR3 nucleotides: TGTGCCAGCAGTCCGACAGGGTCGCATCAGCCCCAGCATTTT. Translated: CASSPTGSHQPQHF.

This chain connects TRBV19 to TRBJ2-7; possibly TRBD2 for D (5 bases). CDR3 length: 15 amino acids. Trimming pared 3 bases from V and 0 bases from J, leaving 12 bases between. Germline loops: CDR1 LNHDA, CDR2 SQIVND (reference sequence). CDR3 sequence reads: CASSMEEFPSYEQYF. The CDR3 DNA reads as TGTGCCAGTAGTATGGAGGAGTTTCCCTCCTACGAGCAGTACTTC.

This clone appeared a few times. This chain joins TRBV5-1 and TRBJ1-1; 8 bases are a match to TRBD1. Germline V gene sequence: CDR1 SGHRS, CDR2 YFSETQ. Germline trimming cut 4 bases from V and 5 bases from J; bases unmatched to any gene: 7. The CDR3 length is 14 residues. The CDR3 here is CASSDTGGTTEAFF. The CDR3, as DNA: TGCGCCAGCAGCGATACAGGGGGAACTACTGAAGCTTTCTTT.

CDR3 protein: CASSASGTGWYGYTF. In DNA, the CDR3 is TGTGCCAGCAGTGCCTCCGGGACAGGGTGGTATGGCTACACCTTC. This sequence joins TRBV28 and TRBJ1-2; TRBD1 agrees at 9 bases. The germline V gene has CDR1 MDHEN and CDR2 SYDVKM. The V gene end was trimmed by 5 bases and the J gene end by 5 bases; junction bases not matched to a gene: 9. This CDR3 is built from 15 residues.

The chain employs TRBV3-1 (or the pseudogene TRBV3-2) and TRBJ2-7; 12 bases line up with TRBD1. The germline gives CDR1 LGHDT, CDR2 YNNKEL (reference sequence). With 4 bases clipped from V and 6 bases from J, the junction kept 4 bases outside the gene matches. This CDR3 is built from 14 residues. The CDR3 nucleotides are TGTGCCAGCAGCCCCGGGACAGGGGGCCTCGAGCAGTACTTC. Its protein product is CASSPGTGGLEQYF.

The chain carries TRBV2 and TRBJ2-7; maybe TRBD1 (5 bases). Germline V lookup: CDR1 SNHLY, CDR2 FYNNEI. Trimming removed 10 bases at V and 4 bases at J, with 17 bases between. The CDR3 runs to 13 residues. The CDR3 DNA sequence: TGTGCCACCTCCTCACAGGCGGCATACGAGCAGTACTTC. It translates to CATSSQAAYEQYF.

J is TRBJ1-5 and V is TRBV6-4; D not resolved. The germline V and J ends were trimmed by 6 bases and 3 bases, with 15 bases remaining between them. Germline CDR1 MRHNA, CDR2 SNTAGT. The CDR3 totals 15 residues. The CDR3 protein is CASSPEWAPNQPQHF. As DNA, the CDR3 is TGTGCCAGCAGCCCAGAATGGGCCCCCAATCAGCCCCAGCATTTT.

CDR3 protein: CASSQGQGAIPETQYF. DNA for the CDR3: TGCGCCAGCAGCCAGGGACAGGGGGCCATCCCAGAGACCCAGTACTTC. The genes are TRBV4-3 and TRBJ2-5; 12 positions match TRBD1. The CDR3 extends over 16 amino acids. Germline lookup yields CDR1 LGHNA and CDR2 YSLEER. The ends lost 3 bases at V and 4 bases at J; junction bases unmatched: 6.

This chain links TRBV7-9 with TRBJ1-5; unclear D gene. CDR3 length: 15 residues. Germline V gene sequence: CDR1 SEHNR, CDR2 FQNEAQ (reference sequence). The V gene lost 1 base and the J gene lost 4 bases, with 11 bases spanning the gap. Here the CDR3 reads CASSLGGRGNQPQHF. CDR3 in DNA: TGTGCCAGCAGCTTAGGAGGGCGAGGGAATCAGCCCCAGCATTTT.

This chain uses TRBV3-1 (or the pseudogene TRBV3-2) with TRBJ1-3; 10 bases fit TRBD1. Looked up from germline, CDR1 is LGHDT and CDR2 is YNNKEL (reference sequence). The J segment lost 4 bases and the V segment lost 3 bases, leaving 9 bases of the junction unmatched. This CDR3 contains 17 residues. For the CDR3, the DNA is TGTGCCAGCAGCCACAGACAGGGGGCAGTTTCGGGAAACACCATATATTTT. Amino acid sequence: CASSHRQGAVSGNTIYF.

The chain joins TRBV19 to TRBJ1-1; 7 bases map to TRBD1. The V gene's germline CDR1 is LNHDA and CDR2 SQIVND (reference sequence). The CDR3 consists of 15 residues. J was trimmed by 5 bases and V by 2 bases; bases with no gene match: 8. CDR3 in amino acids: CASSINLQGRTEAFF. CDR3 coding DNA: TGTGCCAGTAGTATAAACCTACAGGGGCGAACTGAAGCTTTCTTT.

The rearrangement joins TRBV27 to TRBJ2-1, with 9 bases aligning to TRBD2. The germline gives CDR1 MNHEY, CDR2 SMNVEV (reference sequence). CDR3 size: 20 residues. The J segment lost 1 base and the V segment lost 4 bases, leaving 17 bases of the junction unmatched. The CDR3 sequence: CASSYITGPFTSGSYNEQFF. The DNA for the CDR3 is TGTGCCAGCAGTTACATCACGGGACCGTTCACTAGCGGGTCCTACAATGAGCAGTTCTTC.

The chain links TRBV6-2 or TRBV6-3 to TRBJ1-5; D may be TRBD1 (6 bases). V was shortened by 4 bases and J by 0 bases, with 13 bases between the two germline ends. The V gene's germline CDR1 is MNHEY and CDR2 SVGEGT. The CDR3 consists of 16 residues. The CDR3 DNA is TGTGCCAGCAGTTTGTACAGGGATTATAGCAATCAGCCCCAGCATTTT. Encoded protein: CASSLYRDYSNQPQHF.

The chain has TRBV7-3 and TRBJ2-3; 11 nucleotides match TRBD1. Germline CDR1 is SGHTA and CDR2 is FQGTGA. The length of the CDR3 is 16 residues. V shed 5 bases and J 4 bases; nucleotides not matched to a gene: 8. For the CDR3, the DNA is TGTGCCAGCAGCGCCGGACAGGGGGCTAAGGCAGATACGCAGTATTTT. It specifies CASSAGQGAKADTQYF.

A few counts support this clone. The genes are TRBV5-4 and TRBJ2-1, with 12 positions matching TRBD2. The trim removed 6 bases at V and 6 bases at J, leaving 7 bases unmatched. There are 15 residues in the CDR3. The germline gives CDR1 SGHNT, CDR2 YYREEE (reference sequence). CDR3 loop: CASNPGLAGLNEQFF. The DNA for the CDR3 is TGTGCCAGCAACCCGGGACTAGCGGGTCTCAATGAGCAGTTCTTC.

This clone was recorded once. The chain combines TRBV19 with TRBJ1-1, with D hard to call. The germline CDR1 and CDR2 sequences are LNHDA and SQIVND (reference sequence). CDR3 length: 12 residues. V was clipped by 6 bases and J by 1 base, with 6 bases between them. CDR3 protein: CASSQENTEAFF. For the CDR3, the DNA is TGTGCCAGTAGCCAGGAGAACACTGAAGCTTTCTTT.

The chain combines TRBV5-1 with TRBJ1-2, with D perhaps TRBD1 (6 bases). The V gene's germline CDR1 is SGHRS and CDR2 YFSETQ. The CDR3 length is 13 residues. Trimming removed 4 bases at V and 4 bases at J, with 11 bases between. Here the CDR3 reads CASSPGQIYGYTF. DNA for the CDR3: TGCGCCAGCAGCCCCGGACAGATCTATGGCTACACCTTC.

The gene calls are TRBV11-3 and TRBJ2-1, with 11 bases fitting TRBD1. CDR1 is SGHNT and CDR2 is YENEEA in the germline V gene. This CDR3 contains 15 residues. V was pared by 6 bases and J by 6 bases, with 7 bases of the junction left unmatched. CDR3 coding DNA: TGTGCCAGCAGTCACCGGGACAGGGGGGGCAATGAGCAGTTCTTC. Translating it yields CASSHRDRGGNEQFF. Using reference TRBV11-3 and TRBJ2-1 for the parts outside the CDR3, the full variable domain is EAGVVQSPRYKIIEKKQPVAFWCNPISGHNTLYWYLQNLGQGPELLIRYENEEAVDDSQLPKDRFSAERLKGVDSTLKIQPAELGDSAVYLCASSHRDRGGNEQFFGPGTRLTVL.